This TCR beta chain originates from a study of T-cell reconstitution after alpha-beta-depleted transplantation in children. The CDR3 totals 14 residues. The germline gives CDR1 DFQATT, CDR2 SNEGSKA (reference sequence). Trimming left V 0 bases short and J 4 bases short, with 12 bases between. This clonotype has more than one count but fewer than ten. The authors prepared the TCRbeta library with unique molecular identifiers. TCRdb reprocessed the PCR reads with MiXCR, giving one entry per CDR3 protein. This sample has approximately 510,000 distinct CDR3 sequences; around 18% occur once, and the top ten carry roughly 3.3%.

Here the sequenced sample was PBMCs from the stem cell graft donor, taken from the stem cell graft. The clonotype was recovered from a human donor who donated a stem cell graft to a child with acute lymphoblastic leukemia. The rearrangement links TRBV20-1 to TRBJ1-2; D gene uncertain. For the CDR3, the DNA is TGCAGTGCTAGAGATCTCCAGGCGGCCTATGGCTACACCTTC. Its translation is CSARDLQAAYGYTF.